These T cell receptor beta chains were read from a single sample in a study of blood T cell repertoires in COVID-19. Libraries were prepared by immunoSEQ multiplex PCR; TCRdb keeps only in-frame clonotypes and omits some of them. Here the sample spans around 120,000 clones, around 76% being singletons. The sample comprised peripheral blood. The receptors here all came from a man in his 70s with acute or convalescent COVID-19. The CDR3 runs from the conserved cysteine through the conserved F or W. The D gene is left open where the match is weak. Only part of the rows carry a size: once, few, many, or a class if the clone is expanded.

J | size | D | length | V | CDR3
TRBJ2-5 | - | TRBD1 | 15 | TRBV7-8 | CASSVDRGRGETQYF
TRBJ1-2 | - | - | 16 | TRBV7-9 | CASSLMRDARNYGYTF
TRBJ1-1 | - | - | 15 | TRBV6-2/TRBV6-3 | CASSYRLRVNTEAFF
TRBJ1-1 | - | - | 15 | TRBV5-5 | CASSYNGRGNTEAFF
TRBJ1-5 | - | - | 13 | TRBV29-1 | CSVEQGYGQPQHF
TRBJ2-6 | - | TRBD2 | 20 | TRBV4-2 | CASSPLRTSGADSGANVLTF
TRBJ1-1 | - | - | 14 | TRBV20-1 | CSASEGRPNTEAFF
TRBJ1-4 | - | - | 16 | TRBV6-1 | CASSEVSGEGNEKLFF
TRBJ2-2 | - | - | 13 | TRBV27 | CANPECGTGELFF
TRBJ2-2 | - | - | 15 | TRBV11-3 | CASSYDSTNTGELFF
TRBJ1-4 | - | - | 14 | TRBV15 | CATSKGTGPEKLFF
TRBJ2-7 | - | - | 15 | TRBV9 | CASSVRTGIPYEQYF
TRBJ1-1 | - | - | 14 | TRBV6-1 | CASSEAGRNTEAFF
TRBJ2-2 | - | TRBD2 | 19 | TRBV19 | CASMTRTGGLSMKPGELFF
TRBJ1-2 | - | - | 14 | TRBV7-2 | CASSSYRDSWGYTF
TRBJ2-1 | few | TRBD1 | 15 | TRBV11-3 | CASSTSRDRNNEQFF
TRBJ2-1 | - | TRBD2 | 15 | TRBV6-5 | CASTYGGGSYNEQFF